The rows below give T cell receptor beta chains drawn from one sample of a study of T-cell memory formation after mild COVID-19. MiXCR, applied by TCRdb to the 5' RACE reads, yields one record per CDR3 protein. The profile shows 350,000 or so distinct CDR3 sequences, more than 20% of them singletons. The sample consisted of PBMCs or a T cell subset sorted from them (not recorded which). The receptors originated from a man in his late teens or twenties who had mild COVID-19 (a few samples of this study predate the infection). Cell type and time point are not known. Each CDR3 is given with its conserved first and last residue. The D gene is left open where the match is weak. Not every row has a clone size; where given, it reads once, few, many or a size class.

j_call	clone_size	v_call	cdr3_length	d_call	cdr3_nt	cdr3_aa
TRBJ2-1	-	TRBV9	15	-	TGTGCCAGCAGCGTAGAGGGACACTCCTACAATGAGCAGTTCTTC	CASSVEGHSYNEQFF
TRBJ2-3	few	TRBV12-5	17	-	TGTGCTAGTGGTTTGGCGTTACAGAGCACTAGCACAGATACGCAGTATTTT	CASGLALQSTSTDTQYF
TRBJ2-3	-	TRBV10-3	15	TRBD1	TGTGCCATCAGTTACCCGGGACAGGGGACAGATACGCAGTATTTT	CAISYPGQGTDTQYF
TRBJ1-1	-	TRBV6-5	12	-	TGTGCCAGCAGAGTGCCGGGCGGTGAAGCTTTCTTT	CASRVPGGEAFF
TRBJ1-2	many	TRBV7-9	14	-	TGTGCCAGCAGCTTAGCTGGGAGGTTCTATGGCTACACCTTC	CASSLAGRFYGYTF
TRBJ2-3	-	TRBV5-6	15	-	TGTGCCAGCAGCTTGGACGGAGGATGGGCAGATACGCAGTATTTT	CASSLDGGWADTQYF
TRBJ1-3	few	TRBV12-3/TRBV12-4	13	-	TGTGCCAGCATCCTGGGCCCTGGAAACACCATATATTTT	CASILGPGNTIYF
TRBJ2-2	-	TRBV9	16	-	TGTGCCAGCAGCGCTACCGGGACAACGAACACCGGGGAGCTGTTTTTT	CASSATGTTNTGELFF
TRBJ1-5	few	TRBV12-3/TRBV12-4	14	TRBD1	TGTGCCAGCAGTCCCGGACAGGCCAATCAGCCCCAGCATTTT	CASSPGQANQPQHF
TRBJ2-1	few	TRBV5-1	16	-	TGCGCCAGCAGCTTGGTCGCGGTATTCTCCTACAATGAGCAGTTCTTC	CASSLVAVFSYNEQFF
TRBJ2-3	few	TRBV5-1	14	-	TGCGCCAGCAACAGGGTGTCCTCGGCAGATACGCAGTATTTT	CASNRVSSADTQYF
TRBJ2-1	few	TRBV20-1	12	-	TGCAGTGCTGGGACTTCCCCCCGTGAGCAGTTCTTC	CSAGTSPREQFF
TRBJ2-3	-	TRBV5-1	13	-	TGCGCCAGCAGCTTGGCCTTGGGTCGTACGCAGTATTTT	CASSLALGRTQYF
TRBJ2-1	few	TRBV29-1	13	TRBD2	TGCAGCGTCGGGGGGACTATCTACAATGAGCAGTTCTTC	CSVGGTIYNEQFF
TRBJ2-6	once	TRBV4-3	15	-	TGCGCCAGCAGCGCCGGGTATTCTGGGGCCAACGTCCTGACTTTC	CASSAGYSGANVLTF
TRBJ2-1	few	TRBV5-1	16	TRBD2	TGCGCCAGCAGCTTGACCCCCAGCGGGGGGGACAATGAGCAGTTCTTC	CASSLTPSGGDNEQFF
TRBJ2-6	-	TRBV6-2/TRBV6-3	17	-	TGTGCCAGCAGTTATTTTACAGGGATTGTGGGGGCCAACGTCCTGACTTTC	CASSYFTGIVGANVLTF
TRBJ1-2	-	TRBV30	13	-	TGTGCCTGGAGTGTTTTATCACGGGGTGGCTACACCTTC	CAWSVLSRGGYTF
TRBJ1-3	-	TRBV7-9	10	-	TGTGCCACTAGGGCGAACACCATATATTTT	CATRANTIYF
TRBJ2-3	-	TRBV27	13	TRBD2	TGTGCCAGCAGTCCCCAGCGGGGGGCCCAGCAGTATTTT	CASSPQRGAQQYF
TRBJ2-5	-	TRBV7-9	15	-	TGTGCCAGCAGCTTTGGTCGGGACTTGCAAGAGACCCAGTACTTC	CASSFGRDLQETQYF
TRBJ2-1	few	TRBV27	17	-	TGTGCCAGCAGGCCCAAGGCCGGGACCGACCCCAACAATGAGCAGTTCTTC	CASRPKAGTDPNNEQFF
TRBJ1-1	few	TRBV6-2/TRBV6-3	12	-	TGTGCCAGCAGTTACAGGGACCTTGAAGCTTTCTTT	CASSYRDLEAFF
TRBJ2-5	-	TRBV6-5	14	TRBD2	TGTGCCAGCAGTTACTCCTACGGGGGGGGGACCCAGTACTTC	CASSYSYGGGTQYF
TRBJ1-4	few	TRBV7-9	15	TRBD1	TGTGCAGGCAGCTACGACAGGGGGCGATGGGAAAAACTGTTTTTT	CAGSYDRGRWEKLFF
TRBJ2-5	-	TRBV5-6	13	-	TGTGCCAGCGCCACCCTAGGGGGGCAGACCCAGTACTTC	CASATLGGQTQYF
TRBJ1-5	-	TRBV19	15	TRBD1	TGTGCCAGTAAGCTAGACAGGGGGCACGGTCAGCCCCAGCATTTT	CASKLDRGHGQPQHF
TRBJ1-5	-	TRBV6-2/TRBV6-3	14	TRBD1	TGTGCCAGCAGTTCGAGGGGGCAAGGGCAGCCCCAGCATTTT	CASSSRGQGQPQHF
TRBJ1-3	-	TRBV10-3	15	-	TGTGCCATCAGTGAGTCGGGGGCGAGTGGAAACACCATATATTTT	CAISESGASGNTIYF
TRBJ2-7	-	TRBV20-1	13	TRBD2	TGCAGTGCTGGAAGCGGGGGGGCCCACGAGCAGTACTTC	CSAGSGGAHEQYF
TRBJ1-4	-	TRBV9	14	-	TGTGCCAGCAGCCTGACACCGTCGAATGAAAAACTGTTTTTT	CASSLTPSNEKLFF
TRBJ2-5	few	TRBV6-5	15	TRBD2	TGTGCCAGCAGTTACGGACTAGCAGTCAAAGAGACCCAGTACTTC	CASSYGLAVKETQYF
TRBJ1-1	few	TRBV20-1	12	-	TGCAGTGCTGCCCCCTCAAACACTGAAGCTTTCTTT	CSAAPSNTEAFF
TRBJ2-3	-	TRBV7-2	15	-	TGTGCCAGCAGCCCCTGGGGCGGGCCCACAGATACGCAGTATTTT	CASSPWGGPTDTQYF
TRBJ1-1	-	TRBV7-3	13	-	TGTGCCAGCGGCCTTACATGGAACACTGAAGCTTTCTTT	CASGLTWNTEAFF
TRBJ1-1	few	TRBV14	11	-	TGTGCCAGCAGCCGGGTTACTGAAGCTTTCTTT	CASSRVTEAFF
TRBJ1-2	-	TRBV11-2	17	-	TGTGCCAGCAGCCGCGGCGGGGGCGCGATCGATCACTATGGCTACACCTTC	CASSRGGGAIDHYGYTF
TRBJ2-1	few	TRBV7-9	11	TRBD1	TGTGCCAGCAGCCAAGGGGGACAGGGGTTCTTC	CASSQGGQGFF
TRBJ1-1	-	TRBV7-2	14	-	TGTGCCAGCAGCTGGGAACAGCGGGGGACTGAAGCTTTCTTT	CASSWEQRGTEAFF
TRBJ1-5	-	TRBV18	14	-	TGTGCCAGCTCACCGGGCACCCGGGGTCAGCCCCAGCATTTT	CASSPGTRGQPQHF
TRBJ2-2	-	TRBV7-3	14	-	TGTGCCAGCAGCTTAAACTGGAACACCGGGGAGCTGTTTTTT	CASSLNWNTGELFF
TRBJ2-5	few	TRBV5-4	15	-	TGTGCCAGCAGCTTGGTATCAGCCGGACAAGAGACCCAGTACTTC	CASSLVSAGQETQYF
TRBJ1-2	-	TRBV29-1	13	-	TGCAGCACTTTAGGGGACACTAACTATGGCTACACCTTC	CSTLGDTNYGYTF
TRBJ2-5	-	TRBV7-7	12	-	TGTGCTAGCGGCACCCTCCAGGAGACCCAGTACTTC	CASGTLQETQYF
TRBJ2-7	few	TRBV5-1	13	-	TGCGCCAGCAACGCGCGGCCTAACTACGAGCAGTACTTC	CASNARPNYEQYF
TRBJ1-5	-	TRBV7-9	13	-	TGTGCCAGCAGCTTAGGACAGGCTCGGCCCCAGCATTTT	CASSLGQARPQHF